Below, 14 T cell receptor beta chains from the same sample are listed, as sequenced in a study of T cells after posttransplantation cyclophosphamide. A marrow graft followed busulfan-fludarabine conditioning, with cyclophosphamide on days +3 and +4. Assay used: immunoSEQ multiplex PCR; TCRdb lists only in-frame clones, some missing. The sample shows 6,000 to 7,500 clones, approximately 94% of them seen only once. The material was CD8+ T cells sorted from blood, obtained after allogeneic stem cell transplant with posttransplant cyclophosphamide. The receptors shown here come from a male patient aged 55-69 years who received an allogeneic stem cell transplant from a related donor and was CMV-positive. T cells may partly derive from the graft donor.

This sequence joins TRBV27 and TRBJ2-3, with D perhaps matching TRBD2 (7 bases). V was pared by 11 bases and J by 4 bases, with 16 bases between. The CDR3 runs 13 residues. The germline V gene has CDR1 MNHEY and CDR2 SMNVEV (reference sequence). The CDR3 region has the DNA TGTGCCGCTGGGGGGAGGGGGGCAGATACGCAGTATTTT. It specifies CAAGGRGADTQYF.

The rearrangement links TRBV23-1 to TRBJ1-1, with D possibly being TRBD1 (5 bases). TRBV23-1 is placed among ORFs of uncertain function. The CDR3 is 18 residues long. Deletions cut 7 bases from V and 0 bases from J, with 24 bases between. In DNA, the CDR3 is TGCGCCAGCATGGGTCCCGCAGGGCGAGATGTGGTGAACACTGAAGCTTTCTTT. It is translated as CASMGPAGRDVVNTEAFF.

V usage is TRBV4-2 and J usage is TRBJ2-7; 9 nucleotides agree with TRBD1. V lost 4 bases and J lost 0; bases outside the gene matches: 4. The length of the CDR3 is 15 residues. Germline V gene data show CDR1 as LGHNA and CDR2 as YNFKEQ. Here the CDR3 reads CASSRRQGDSYEQYF. CDR3 coding DNA: TGTGCCAGCAGCCGCCGACAGGGGGACTCCTACGAGCAGTACTTC.

The rearrangement links TRBV5-1 to TRBJ1-2, with D perhaps TRBD1 (6 bases). Trimming removed 3 bases at V and 1 base at J, with 10 bases between. Germline assignment: CDR1 SGHRS and CDR2 YFSETQ. This CDR3 has 14 residues. DNA for the CDR3: TGCGCCAGCAGCTCGACAGGCGATAACTATGGCTACACCTTC. Encoded protein: CASSSTGDNYGYTF. The whole variable domain, filled in from reference TRBV5-1 and TRBJ1-2, reads KAGVTQTPRYLIKTRGQQVTLSCSPISGHRSVSWYQQTPGQGLQFLFEYFSETQRNKGNFPGRFSGRQFSNSRSEMNVSTLELGDSALYLCASSSTGDNYGYTFGSGTRLTVV.

The chain combines TRBV19 with TRBJ2-1; tentative D call: TRBD2 (5 bases). Germline CDR1 is LNHDA and CDR2 is SQIVND (reference sequence). The CDR3 runs to 13 residues. V dropped 5 bases and J dropped 7 bases, with 12 bases sitting between them. The CDR3 sequence is CASSGGIWNEQFF. CDR3 nucleotides: TGTGCCAGTAGTGGAGGTATTTGGAATGAGCAGTTCTTC.

V gene TRBV6-4 combines with J gene TRBJ2-3; D possibly corresponds to TRBD2 (5 bases). The germline V gene has CDR1 MRHNA and CDR2 SNTAGT. V lost 2 bases, J lost 3 bases, and 6 bases lay in between. The CDR3 runs to 13 residues. CDR3 in amino acids: CASSDRETDTQYF. As DNA, the CDR3 is TGTGCCAGCAGTGACAGGGAGACAGATACGCAGTATTTT.

The chain employs TRBV6-5 and TRBJ2-5, with D uncertain. The V gene's germline CDR1 is MNHEY and CDR2 SVGAGI. The CDR3 spans 14 residues. V was pared by 6 bases and J by 2 bases, with 13 bases between. CDR3 in amino acids: CASSRGSFQETQYF. CDR3 in DNA: TGTGCCAGCAGCCGCGGAAGCTTTCAAGAGACCCAGTACTTC.

The gene calls are TRBV28 and TRBJ2-7; possibly TRBD2 for D (5 bases). The CDR3 is made up of 16 amino acids. Trimming took off 2 bases at V and 0 bases at J, with 14 bases between the two ends. Germline assignment: CDR1 MDHEN and CDR2 SYDVKM. This CDR3 reads CASSLMVTDYSYEQYF. CDR3 bases: TGTGCCAGCAGTTTAATGGTCACAGACTACTCCTACGAGCAGTACTTC.

This rearrangement joins TRBV6-5 to TRBJ1-1; D is perhaps TRBD1 (6 bases). V lost 8 bases and J lost 1, with 11 bases in between. CDR3 size: 13 residues. CDR1 is MNHEY, CDR2 SVGAGI, per germline. CDR3 region: CASSLGGNTEAFF. The CDR3 coding sequence is TGTGCCAGCTCCCTAGGGGGGAACACTGAAGCTTTCTTT.

This chain uses TRBV6-6 with TRBJ2-7; TRBD2 is a possible D gene (5 bases). Trimming stripped 5 bases from V and 2 bases from J, with 10 bases between. Per the germline V gene, CDR1 is MNHNY and CDR2 is SVGAGI (reference sequence). This CDR3 has 13 amino acids. CDR3 residues: CASSPDGTYEQYF. The CDR3 region has the DNA TGTGCCAGCAGTCCGGACGGGACCTACGAGCAGTACTTC.

Concerning this clone: The sample carries other DNA sequences with the same CDR3. V usage is TRBV5-6 and J usage is TRBJ1-1; D not certain. The CDR3 runs to 12 residues. Trimming took off 2 bases at V and 4 bases at J, with 6 bases between the two ends. Germline values: CDR1 SGHDT, CDR2 YYEEEE. This CDR3 reads CASSLRGTEAFF. CDR3 DNA: TGTGCCAGCAGCTTACGGGGCACTGAAGCTTTCTTT.

The chain is built from TRBV7-8 and TRBJ2-3, with D possibly matching TRBD2 (5 bases). V was pared by 5 bases and J by 1 base, with 19 bases between. Germline CDR1 is SGHVS and CDR2 is FQNEAQ. CDR3 length: 17 residues. The CDR3 DNA is TGTGCCAGCAGCCTACCCTCTGGCCGGGGAGGCACAGATACGCAGTATTTT. This gives the protein CASSLPSGRGGTDTQYF.

The gene calls are TRBV15 and TRBJ2-1; 9 bases are a match to TRBD1. With V trimmed by 4 bases and J by 5 bases, 6 bases remained unmatched. The CDR3 has 15 amino acids. Per germline, CDR1 LNHNV and CDR2 YYDKDF (reference sequence). The CDR3 reads CATSTRDRVHNEQFF. CDR3 DNA sequence: TGTGCCACCAGCACCCGGGACAGGGTCCACAATGAGCAGTTCTTC.

This chain uses TRBV15 with TRBJ2-1, with a weak D call TRBD1 (6 bases). This CDR3 comprises 14 residues. Trimming removed 7 bases at V and 6 bases at J, with 16 bases between. In germline, CDR1 is LNHNV, CDR2 YYDKDF (reference sequence). CDR3 sequence (DNA): TGTGCCACCACCGGGACAAGAACTTTCAATGAGCAGTTCTTC. The encoded protein is CATTGTRTFNEQFF.